This record covers a single T cell receptor (beta chain). The sample originates from a study of T cell changes during pregnancy in multiple sclerosis. Sequencing was performed with immunoSEQ multiplex PCR; in TCRdb, only in-frame clones are kept and a portion is missing. The sample holds about 49,000 clones, roughly 90% seen once. The source of this sequence is a female donor in good health, enrolled as a control in a pregnancy study. Material: peripheral blood, obtained after pregnancy.

This chain's CDR3 is CASSQDRGTPATNEKLFF. Written as DNA, the CDR3 is TGCGCCAGCAGCCAAGATCGAGGGACACCGGCAACTAATGAAAAACTGTTTTTT. The rearrangement joins TRBV4-1 to TRBJ1-4; D perhaps matches TRBD1 (6 bases). CDR3 length: 18 residues. Trimming removed 0 bases at V and 0 bases at J, with 14 bases between. The germline V gene has CDR1 MGHRA and CDR2 YSYEKL.